The subject of this entry is one TCR beta chain. Its antigen is not identified. Genomic DNA, serving as template, underwent TCR beta VDJ and CDR3 profiling. TCRdb passed the reads through MiXCR, listing each CDR3 protein once. The sample shows 35,000 to 40,000 distinct CDR3 sequences, roughly three quarters of them seen only once. The data are from a study of CD8+CD57+ T cells in acquired aplastic anemia. Study-wide points: Patients showed no significant difference from controls in CD8+ Simpson's diversity.

The CDR3 is made up of 15 amino acids. V lost 5 bases, J lost 0 bases, and 13 bases lay in between. Germline CDR1 SGHTA, CDR2 FQGNSA. The J gene is TRBJ1-2, the V gene TRBV7-2; D remains unclear. The sequencing sample was made of sorted CD4+, CD8+, or CD8+CD57+ T cells (not recorded which) from PBMCs. This receptor was obtained from a human donor in good health, serving as a control. The CDR3 DNA reads TGTGCCAGCAGCCCGGGAGTGGGCCCTAACTATGGCTACACCTTC. Translation gives CASSPGVGPNYGYTF.